This T cell receptor (beta chain) was retrieved from a study of patients and donors after allogeneic stem cell transplantation. The V and J ends lost 1 base and 6 bases respectively, with 19 bases between them. The CDR3 has 17 residues. TCRdb used MiXCR to reprocess the RT-PCR reads, holding one entry per CDR3 protein. The sample has 900,000 to 1,000,000 distinct CDR3 sequences; about a sixth are singletons. This clonotype was seen more than once but under ten times. The rearrangement links TRBV12-3 or TRBV12-4 to TRBJ1-5, with TRBD1 as a possible D gene (6 bases). Input material: blood, either unsorted or a sorted T cell fraction (not recorded which). The TCR sequence derives from a human donor who was either an allogeneic HSCT recipient or a stem cell or donor lymphocyte infusion donor (not recorded which). It is not recorded whose cells these are; they may come from a transplant donor. As DNA, the CDR3 is TGTGCCAGCAGTTTAGACTTAGGGGGTCGGGGCGGTCAGCCCCAGCATTTT. It yields the protein CASSLDLGGRGGQPQHF.